Presented here are 14 T cell receptor beta chains from one specimen sequenced in a study of cytomegalovirus exposure and HLA in healthy donors. Vbeta (60) and Jbeta (13) primers were used in the PCR. TCRdb's copy holds only in-frame clones and misses some; the assay was immunoSEQ multiplex PCR. This sample has 100,000 to 150,000 clones, with around 71% found just once. The sample comprised PBMCs. The receptors shown here come from a woman in her sixties in good health and CMV-seropositive.

V gene TRBV7-6 combines with J gene TRBJ1-1, with no clear D. V lost 1 base and J 7 bases, leaving 19 bases between the germline ends. Germline V gene lookup returns CDR1 SGHVS and CDR2 FNYEAQ. The CDR3 is 16 amino acids. CDR3 residues: CASSLGGLGKEGEAFF. CDR3 nucleotide sequence: TGTGCCAGCAGCTTAGGAGGGCTGGGGAAAGAGGGTGAAGCTTTCTTT.

The rearrangement links TRBV19 to TRBJ1-5, with a weak D call TRBD1 (6 bases). The CDR3 consists of 16 residues. V was cut by 6 bases and J by 2 bases, with 17 bases left in between. CDR1 is LNHDA, CDR2 SQIVND, per germline (reference sequence). The CDR3 region has the DNA TGTGCCAGTAGACTTAGGGGGGGGCTGGGCAATCAGCCCCAGCATTTT. Its translation: CASRLRGGLGNQPQHF.

Of note for this clone: One end of the junction is discordant with germline, which a read error may explain. The chain combines TRBV7-9 with TRBJ2-7; 15 bases match TRBD2. CDR1 and CDR2 from the germline V gene are SEHNR and FQNEAQ (reference sequence). CDR3 size: 19 residues. CDR3 loop: CARSSPAGLAGGINYEQYF. CDR3 DNA: TGTGCCAGAAGCTCCCCCGCGGGACTAGCGGGGGGAATCAACTACGAGCAGTACTTC.

CDR3 loop: CATQPGVVGNTEAFF. In nucleotides, the CDR3 is TGTGCCACCCAACCGGGGGTTGTTGGGAACACTGAAGCTTTCTTT. The rearrangement uses TRBV10-3 and TRBJ1-1; maybe TRBD1 (5 bases). CDR3 length: 15 residues. Germline CDR1 reads ENHRY; CDR2 reads SYGVKD. Trimming took off 10 bases at V and 1 base at J, with 19 bases between the two ends.

V gene TRBV4-1 combines with J gene TRBJ2-1; 7 nucleotides agree with TRBD2. The germline V gene has CDR1 MGHRA and CDR2 YSYEKL. The V gene end was trimmed by 0 bases and the J gene end by 3 bases; junction bases not matched to a gene: 8. This CDR3 comprises 17 residues. CDR3 region: CASSQELTGGFYNEQFF. The CDR3 bases are TGCGCCAGCAGCCAAGAACTCACCGGGGGGTTCTACAATGAGCAGTTCTTC.

The chain joins TRBV15 to TRBJ2-3; tentative D call: TRBD1 (6 bases). Per the germline V gene, CDR1 is LNHNV and CDR2 is YYDKDF (reference sequence). V was shortened by 0 bases and J by 3 bases, with 10 bases between the two germline ends. The length of the CDR3 is 15 residues. The CDR3 region has the DNA TGTGCCACCAGCAGAGACCCACAGGGAACAGATACGCAGTATTTT. Translation gives CATSRDPQGTDTQYF. The full variable domain, in which reference TRBV15 and TRBJ2-3 provide the parts outside the CDR3, is DAMVIQNPRYQVTQFGKPVTLSCSQTLNHNVMYWYQQKSSQAPKLLFHYYDKDFNNEADTPDNFQSRRPNTSFCFLDIRSPGLGDTAMYLCATSRDPQGTDTQYFGPGTRLTVL.

V and J are TRBV4-2 and TRBJ2-3, with 10 bases aligning to TRBD2. V lost 3 bases and J lost 3; bases outside the gene matches: 6. The CDR3 sequence is 16 residues long. CDR1 LGHNA and CDR2 YNFKEQ come from the germline V gene. The CDR3 DNA is TGTGCCAGCAGCCAGGAAGAAGCGGGGGGGACAGATACGCAGTATTTT. Its translation is CASSQEEAGGTDTQYF.

The chain employs TRBV2 and TRBJ1-2; no clear D. CDR3 length: 17 residues. In germline, CDR1 is SNHLY, CDR2 FYNNEI. The ends were cut back, 1 base at V and 4 bases at J, with 19 bases in the middle. DNA for the CDR3: TGTGCCAGCAGTGAAGAGGGAGAGCTAACGGAGGGCTATGGCTACACCTTC. Translating it yields CASSEEGELTEGYGYTF.

V is TRBV6-1 and J is TRBJ1-6; D is possibly TRBD1 (6 bases). The CDR3 is 15 amino acids. V lost 2 bases and J lost 6, with 11 bases in between. Germline V lookup: CDR1 MNHNS, CDR2 SASEGT. CDR3 coding DNA: TGTGCCAGCAGTGAATTGGACAGTTTTAATTCACCCCTCCACTTT. This gives the protein CASSELDSFNSPLHF.

This chain connects TRBV13 to TRBJ2-5; D might be TRBD1 (6 bases). The ends were cut back, 0 bases at V and 5 bases at J, with 16 bases in the middle. The V gene's germline CDR1 is PRHDT and CDR2 FYEKMQ (reference sequence). This CDR3 has 16 amino acids. CDR3: CASSLGDWGLRETQYF. CDR3 bases: TGTGCCAGCAGCTTAGGGGACTGGGGGCTGAGGGAGACCCAGTACTTC.

J is TRBJ2-3 and V is TRBV9; 10 bases are shared with TRBD1. CDR1 and CDR2 (germline): SGDLS, YYNGEE. The CDR3 is 16 residues long. V gave up 4 bases and J gave up 3 bases; unmatched junction bases: 8. The CDR3 spells CASSLRDRGRTDTQYF. The DNA of the CDR3 is TGTGCCAGCAGCCTTAGGGACAGGGGCAGGACAGATACGCAGTATTTT.

The chain is built from TRBV6-5 and TRBJ2-7; 11 positions match TRBD2. CDR3 size: 16 residues. V shed 4 bases, J shed 5 bases, and the junction held 10 bases outside the gene matches. CDR1 and CDR2 from the germline V gene are MNHEY and SVGAGI. The CDR3 DNA reads as TGTGCCAGCAGTTTCGCAAGACTAGCGGGGTACCACGAGCAGTACTTC. The encoded protein is CASSFARLAGYHEQYF.

J is TRBJ1-5 and V is TRBV6-5; D is unresolved. Germline assignment: CDR1 MNHEY and CDR2 SVGAGI. The CDR3 covers 14 residues. The V and J ends lost 6 bases and 4 bases respectively, with 13 bases between them. CDR3 in amino acids: CASSTIPGNQPQHF. For the CDR3, the DNA is TGTGCCAGCAGCACCATCCCGGGAAATCAGCCCCAGCATTTT.

The chain has TRBV7-2 and TRBJ2-1; 7 bases map to TRBD2. Germline assignment: CDR1 SGHTA and CDR2 FQGNSA. The J segment lost 0 bases and the V segment lost 4 bases, leaving 3 bases of the junction unmatched. The CDR3 has 15 residues. The CDR3 region has the DNA TGTGCCAGCAGCTCTAGCGGATACTCCTACAATGAGCAGTTCTTC. Residues: CASSSSGYSYNEQFF.